This TCR beta chain was sequenced for a study of shared clonotypes between healthy human individuals. The study, taken as a whole, reports: Between a handful of donors, naive CD4 clonotypes were shared at a level of around 4.9%. Donor clonotype sharing was expected to depend on sequencing depth.

TCRdb keeps only in-frame clones here, not all; method: immunoSEQ multiplex PCR. The profile shows around 1.6 million clones, roughly 98% of them singletons. The CDR3 contains 19 residues. V lost 1 base, J lost 0 bases, and 11 bases stayed unmatched. Germline CDR1 and CDR2: LGHNA and YNFKEQ. A word on this clone: Antigen unknown.

The sequenced material came from naive CD4+ T cells sorted from blood. Subset here: CD45RA+ positively selected. This clonotype was obtained from a man aged 25 to 45 in good health. The V gene is TRBV4-2, the J gene TRBJ1-1; TRBD1 aligns across 10 bases. In DNA, the CDR3 is TGTGCCAGCAGCCAAGCTTCCCCAGGACAGGGGGTTATGAACACTGAAGCTTTCTTT. Translated: CASSQASPGQGVMNTEAFF.